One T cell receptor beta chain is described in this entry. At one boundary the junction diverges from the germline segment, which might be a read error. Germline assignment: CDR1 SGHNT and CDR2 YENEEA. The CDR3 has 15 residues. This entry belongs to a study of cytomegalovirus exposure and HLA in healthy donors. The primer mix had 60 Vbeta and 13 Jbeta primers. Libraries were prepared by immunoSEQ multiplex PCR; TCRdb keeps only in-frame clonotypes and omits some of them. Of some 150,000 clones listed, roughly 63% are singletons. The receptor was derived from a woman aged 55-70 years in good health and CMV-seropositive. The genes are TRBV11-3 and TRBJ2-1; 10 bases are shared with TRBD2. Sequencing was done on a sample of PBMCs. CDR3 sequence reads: CASSVSSGSYNKQFF. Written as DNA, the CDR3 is TGTGCCAGCAGCGTGTCTAGCGGGAGTTACAATAAGCAGTTCTTC.